This T cell receptor beta chain was identified in a study of blood T cell repertoires in COVID-19. CDR1 is MNHNY, CDR2 SVGAGI, per germline (reference sequence). The CDR3 has 13 amino acids. V lost 2 bases to trimming and J lost 6 bases, with 11 bases between them. Assay used: immunoSEQ multiplex PCR; TCRdb lists only in-frame clones, some missing. The data hold some 74,000 clones, with 60% to 80% observed a single time. This receptor was obtained from a human donor in a cohort sampled during active COVID-19. Sequenced: peripheral blood. This rearrangement joins TRBV6-6 to TRBJ2-7; D is unresolved. As DNA, the CDR3 is TGTGCCAGCAGTTACCAGACTGGCTCCGAGCAGTACTTC. Its translation: CASSYQTGSEQYF.